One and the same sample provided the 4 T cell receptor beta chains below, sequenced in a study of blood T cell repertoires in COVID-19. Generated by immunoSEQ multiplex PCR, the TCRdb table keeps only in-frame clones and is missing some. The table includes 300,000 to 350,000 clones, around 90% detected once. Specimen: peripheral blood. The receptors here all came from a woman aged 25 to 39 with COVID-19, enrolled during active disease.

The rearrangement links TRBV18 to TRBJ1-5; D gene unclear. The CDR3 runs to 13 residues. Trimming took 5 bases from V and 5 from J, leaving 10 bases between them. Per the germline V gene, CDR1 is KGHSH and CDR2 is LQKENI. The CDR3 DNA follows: TGTGCCAGCTCAACGGGGAAGGATCAGCCCCAGCATTTT. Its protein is CASSTGKDQPQHF.

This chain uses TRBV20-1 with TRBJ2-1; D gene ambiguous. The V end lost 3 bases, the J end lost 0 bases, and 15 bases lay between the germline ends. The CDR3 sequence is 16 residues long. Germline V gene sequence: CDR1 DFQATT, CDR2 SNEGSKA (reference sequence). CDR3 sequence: CSASHPPPSSYNEQFF. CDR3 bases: TGCAGTGCTAGTCACCCGCCCCCCAGCTCCTACAATGAGCAGTTCTTC.

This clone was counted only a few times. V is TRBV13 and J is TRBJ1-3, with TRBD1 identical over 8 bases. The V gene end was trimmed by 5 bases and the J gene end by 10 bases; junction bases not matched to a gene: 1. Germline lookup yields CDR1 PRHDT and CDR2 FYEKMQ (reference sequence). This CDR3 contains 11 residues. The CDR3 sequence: CASSQGATIYF. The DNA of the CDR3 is TGTGCCAGCAGCCAGGGGGCGACCATATATTTT.

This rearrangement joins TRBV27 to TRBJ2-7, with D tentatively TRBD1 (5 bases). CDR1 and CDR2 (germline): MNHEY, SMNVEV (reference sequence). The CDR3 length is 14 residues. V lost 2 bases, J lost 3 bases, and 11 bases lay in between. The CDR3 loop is CASSLGAAGYEQYF. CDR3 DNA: TGTGCCAGCAGTTTAGGGGCAGCCGGCTACGAGCAGTACTTC.